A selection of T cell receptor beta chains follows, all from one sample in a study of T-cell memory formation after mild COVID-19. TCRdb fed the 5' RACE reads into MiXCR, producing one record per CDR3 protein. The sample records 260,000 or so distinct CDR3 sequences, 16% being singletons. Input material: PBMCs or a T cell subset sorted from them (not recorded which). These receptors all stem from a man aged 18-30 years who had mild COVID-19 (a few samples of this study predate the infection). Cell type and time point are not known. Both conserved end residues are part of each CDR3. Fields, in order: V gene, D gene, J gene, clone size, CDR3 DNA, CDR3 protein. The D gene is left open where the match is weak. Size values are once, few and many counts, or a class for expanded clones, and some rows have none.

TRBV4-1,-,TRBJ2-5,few,TGCGCCAGCAGCCCCGGTGACAGGTGGTACCAAGAGACCCAGTACTTC,CASSPGDRWYQETQYF
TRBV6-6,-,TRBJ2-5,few,TGTGCCAGCAGCCCCCGCGGGGGCTATGAGACCCAGTACTTC,CASSPRGGYETQYF
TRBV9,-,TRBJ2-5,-,TGTGCCAGCAGCGCCACATGGGGCGGGGAGACCCAGTACTTC,CASSATWGGETQYF
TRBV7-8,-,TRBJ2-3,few,TGTGCCAGCAGCCCTCCGGGGGCGCAGTATTTT,CASSPPGAQYF
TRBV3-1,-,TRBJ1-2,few,TGTGCCAGCAGGAGCAGGGGCAAGCGTGGCTACACCTTC,CASRSRGKRGYTF
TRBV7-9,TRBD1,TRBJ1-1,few,TGTGCCAGCAGCTCCGACTCAGGGGGCTGGACTGAAGCTTTCTTT,CASSSDSGGWTEAFF
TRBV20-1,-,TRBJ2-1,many,TGCAGTGCTTCGACCTCAGCCGATGAGCAGTTCTTC,CSASTSADEQFF
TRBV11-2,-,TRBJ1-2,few,TGTGCCAGCAGCTTATCCGGACAGATGAACTATGGCTACACCTTC,CASSLSGQMNYGYTF
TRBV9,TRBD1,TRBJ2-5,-,TGTGCCAGCAGCGCCACAGGGGGCGGGGAGACCCAGTACTTC,CASSATGGGETQYF
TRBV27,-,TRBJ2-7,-,TGTGCCAGCAGCTATAGGGGGACCTCCTACGAGCAGTACTTC,CASSYRGTSYEQYF
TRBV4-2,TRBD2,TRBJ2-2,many,TGTGCCAGCAGCCGAAAGACTAGCGGGGGGGCCTATGCCGGGGAGCTGTTTTTT,CASSRKTSGGAYAGELFF
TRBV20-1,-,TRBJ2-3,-,TGCAGTGCTAGCTACAGGGACACAGATACGCAGTATTTT,CSASYRDTDTQYF
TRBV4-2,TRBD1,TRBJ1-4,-,TGTGCCAGCAGCCAAGGAACCGGGACAGGGATTGTGGAAAAACTGTTTTTT,CASSQGTGTGIVEKLFF
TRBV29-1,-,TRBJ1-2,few,TGCAGCGTTGAAGGACGCCAGTATGGCTACACCTTC,CSVEGRQYGYTF
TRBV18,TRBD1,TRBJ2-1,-,TGTGCCAGCTCCGAAAACAGGGACAGTAATGAGCAGTTCTTC,CASSENRDSNEQFF
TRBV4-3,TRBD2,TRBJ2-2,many,TGCGCCAGCAGCCAAGGGATACTAGCGGGGTCCACCGGGGAGCTGTTTTTT,CASSQGILAGSTGELFF